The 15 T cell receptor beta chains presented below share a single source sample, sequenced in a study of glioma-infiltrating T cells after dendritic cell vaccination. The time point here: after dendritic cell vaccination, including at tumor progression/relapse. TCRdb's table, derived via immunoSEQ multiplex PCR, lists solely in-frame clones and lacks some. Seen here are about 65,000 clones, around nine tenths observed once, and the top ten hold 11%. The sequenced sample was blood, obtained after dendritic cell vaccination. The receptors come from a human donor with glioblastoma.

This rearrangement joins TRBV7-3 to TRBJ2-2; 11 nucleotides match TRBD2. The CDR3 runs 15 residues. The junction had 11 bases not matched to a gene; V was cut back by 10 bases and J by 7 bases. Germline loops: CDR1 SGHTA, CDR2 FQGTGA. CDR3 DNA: TGTGCCACGAAACCGGGACTAGCGGAGGGCGGGGAGCTGTTTTTT. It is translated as CATKPGLAEGGELFF.

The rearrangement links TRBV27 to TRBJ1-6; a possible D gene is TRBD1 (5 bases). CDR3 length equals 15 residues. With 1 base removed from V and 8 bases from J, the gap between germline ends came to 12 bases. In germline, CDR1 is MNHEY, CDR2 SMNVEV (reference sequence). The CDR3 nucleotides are TGTGCCAGCAGTTTATTAGGGGAATCGGATTCACCCCTCCACTTT. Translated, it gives CASSLLGESDSPLHF.

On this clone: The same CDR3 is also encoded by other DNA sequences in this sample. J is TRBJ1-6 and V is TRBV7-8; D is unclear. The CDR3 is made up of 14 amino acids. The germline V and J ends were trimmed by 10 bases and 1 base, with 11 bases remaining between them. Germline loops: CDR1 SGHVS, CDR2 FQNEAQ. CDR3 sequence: CATVRESYNSPLHF. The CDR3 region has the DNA TGTGCCACGGTGAGGGAATCCTATAATTCACCCCTCCACTTT.

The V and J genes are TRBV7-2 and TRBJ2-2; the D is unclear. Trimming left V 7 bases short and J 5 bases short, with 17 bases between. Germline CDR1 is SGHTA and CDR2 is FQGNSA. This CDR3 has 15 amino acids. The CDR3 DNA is TGTGCCAGCAACCCCATGAGCGTGGCTACCGGGGAGCTGTTTTTT. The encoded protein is CASNPMSVATGELFF.

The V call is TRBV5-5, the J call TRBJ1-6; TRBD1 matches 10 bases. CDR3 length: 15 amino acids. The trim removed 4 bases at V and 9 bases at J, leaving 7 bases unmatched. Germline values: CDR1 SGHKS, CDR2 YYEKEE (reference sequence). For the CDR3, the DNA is TGTGCCAGCAGCACAGGGGACAGGGGAATTTCACCCCTCCACTTT. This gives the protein CASSTGDRGISPLHF.

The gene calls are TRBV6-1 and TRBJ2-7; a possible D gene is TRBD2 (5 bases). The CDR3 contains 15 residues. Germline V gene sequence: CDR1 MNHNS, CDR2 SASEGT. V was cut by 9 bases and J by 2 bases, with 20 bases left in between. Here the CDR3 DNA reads TGTGCCAGTGAGGTCGGTTCTCTCGGGACCTACGAGCAGTACTTC. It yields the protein CASEVGSLGTYEQYF.

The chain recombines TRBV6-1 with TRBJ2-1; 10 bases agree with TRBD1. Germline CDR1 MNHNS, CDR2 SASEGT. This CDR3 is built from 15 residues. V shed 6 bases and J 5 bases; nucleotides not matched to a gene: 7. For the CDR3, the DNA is TGTGCCAGCAGAACCGGGACAGGGGTGAACAATGAGCAGTTCTTC. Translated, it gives CASRTGTGVNNEQFF.

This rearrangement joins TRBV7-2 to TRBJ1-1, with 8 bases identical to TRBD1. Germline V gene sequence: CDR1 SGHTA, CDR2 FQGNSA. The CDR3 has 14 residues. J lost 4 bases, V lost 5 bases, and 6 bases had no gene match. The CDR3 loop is CASSRTGGFTEAFF. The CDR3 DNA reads TGTGCCAGCAGCCGTACAGGGGGTTTCACTGAAGCTTTCTTT.

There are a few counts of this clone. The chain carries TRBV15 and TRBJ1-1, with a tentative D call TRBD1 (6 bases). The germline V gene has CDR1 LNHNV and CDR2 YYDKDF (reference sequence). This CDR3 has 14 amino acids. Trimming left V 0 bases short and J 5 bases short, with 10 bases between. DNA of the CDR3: TGTGCCACCAGCAGAGATGGACAGCGAACTGAAGCTTTCTTT. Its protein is CATSRDGQRTEAFF.

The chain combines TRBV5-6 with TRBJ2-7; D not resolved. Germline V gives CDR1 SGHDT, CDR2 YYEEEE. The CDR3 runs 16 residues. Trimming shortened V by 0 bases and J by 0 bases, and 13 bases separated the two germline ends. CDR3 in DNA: TGTGCCAGCAGCTTGGGGCACATTTTAAGCTCCTACGAGCAGTACTTC. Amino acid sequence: CASSLGHILSSYEQYF.

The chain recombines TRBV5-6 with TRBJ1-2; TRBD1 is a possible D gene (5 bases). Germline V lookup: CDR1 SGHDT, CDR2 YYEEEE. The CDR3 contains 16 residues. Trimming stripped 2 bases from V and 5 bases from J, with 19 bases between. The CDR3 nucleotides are TGTGCCAGCAGCTTATTACGGGACTCTACTAGGTATGGCTACACCTTC. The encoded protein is CASSLLRDSTRYGYTF.

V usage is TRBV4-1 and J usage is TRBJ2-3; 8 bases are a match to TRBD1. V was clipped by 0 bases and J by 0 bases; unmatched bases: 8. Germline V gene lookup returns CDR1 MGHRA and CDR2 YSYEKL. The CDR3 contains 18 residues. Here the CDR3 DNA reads TGCGCCAGCAGCCAAGATGTCGGACAGGGACGGAGCACAGATACGCAGTATTTT. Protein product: CASSQDVGQGRSTDTQYF.

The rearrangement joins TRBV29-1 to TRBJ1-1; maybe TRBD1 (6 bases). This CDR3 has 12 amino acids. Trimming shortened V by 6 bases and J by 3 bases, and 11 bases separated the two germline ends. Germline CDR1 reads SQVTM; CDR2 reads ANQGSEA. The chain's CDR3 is CSVAGQYTEAFF. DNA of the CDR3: TGCAGCGTCGCTGGACAGTACACTGAAGCTTTCTTT.

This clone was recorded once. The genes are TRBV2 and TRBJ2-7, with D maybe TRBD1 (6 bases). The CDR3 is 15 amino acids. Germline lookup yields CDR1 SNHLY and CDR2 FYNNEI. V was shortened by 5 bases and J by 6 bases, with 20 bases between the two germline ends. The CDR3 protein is CASSPLSRDNSEQYF. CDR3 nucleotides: TGTGCCAGCAGTCCCCTCTCCCGGGACAATAGCGAGCAGTACTTC.

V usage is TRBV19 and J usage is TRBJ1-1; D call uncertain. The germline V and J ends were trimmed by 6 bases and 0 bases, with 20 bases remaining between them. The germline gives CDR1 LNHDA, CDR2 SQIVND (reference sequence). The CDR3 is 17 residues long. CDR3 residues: CASSLPQVKKMNTEAFF. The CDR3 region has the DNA TGTGCCAGTAGCCTTCCGCAGGTAAAAAAAATGAACACTGAAGCTTTCTTT.